Only one count was recorded for the clone carrying this T cell receptor (beta chain). Its antigen is unidentified. The data are from a study of PD-L1 blockade in urothelial cancer. As for the study in general: Chemotherapy regimens numbering 0 to 3 had been given to patients. Blood was tested 3 weeks (second dose) and 6 weeks into treatment. Among blood samples, the median T cell count was some 140,000.

The study's findings and limits: Clones that were tumor-associated expanded more in the blood of durable-benefit patients at 3 weeks.

Some clones are missing from TCRdb's copy, which holds only in-frame ones; the method was immunoSEQ multiplex PCR. The repertoire has some 71,000 clones, roughly nine tenths of them found once; the top ten carry 3% to 4%. The sequence derives from a man in his sixties with urothelial cancer. The material was PBMCs, obtained around atezolizumab (anti-PD-L1) treatment.

Written as DNA, the CDR3 is TGTGCCAGCAGTGAAGCGCTTCAGAGGGAAGCGCCTGAAGCTTTCTTT. Its protein is CASSEALQREAPEAFF. V gene TRBV6-1 combines with J gene TRBJ1-1; no clear D gene. Germline CDR1 is MNHNS and CDR2 is SASEGT. V was pared by 0 bases and J by 6 bases, with 17 bases between. This CDR3 has 16 residues.